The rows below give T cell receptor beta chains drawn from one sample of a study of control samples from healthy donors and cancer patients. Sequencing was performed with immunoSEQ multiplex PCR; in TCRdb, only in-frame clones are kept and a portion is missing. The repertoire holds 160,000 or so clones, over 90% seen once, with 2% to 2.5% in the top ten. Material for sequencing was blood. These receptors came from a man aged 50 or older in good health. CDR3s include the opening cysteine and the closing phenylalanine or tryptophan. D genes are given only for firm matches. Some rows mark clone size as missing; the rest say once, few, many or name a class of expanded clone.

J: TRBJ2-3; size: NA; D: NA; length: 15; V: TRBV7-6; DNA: TGTGCCAGCAGCTCCGGACTAGGGGGGACAGATACGCAGTATTTT; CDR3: CASSSGLGGTDTQYF
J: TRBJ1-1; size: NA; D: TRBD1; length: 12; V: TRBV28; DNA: TGTGCCAGTCTTGACAGGGGAACCGAAGCTTTCTTT; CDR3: CASLDRGTEAFF
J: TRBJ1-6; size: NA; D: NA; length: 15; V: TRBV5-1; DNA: TGCGCCAGCAGCTGGGAATTTGCGGATAATTCACCCCTCCACTTT; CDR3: CASSWEFADNSPLHF
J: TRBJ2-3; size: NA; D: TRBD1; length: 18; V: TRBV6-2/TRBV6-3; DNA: TGTGCCAGCAGTTACTCCGCACAGGGGGCGCTAGAGGAAGATACGCAGTATTTT; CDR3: CASSYSAQGALEEDTQYF
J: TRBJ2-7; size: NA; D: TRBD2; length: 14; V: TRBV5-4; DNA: TGTGCCAGCAGCTTGGCAGCGGGAACCTACGAGCAGTACTTC; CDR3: CASSLAAGTYEQYF
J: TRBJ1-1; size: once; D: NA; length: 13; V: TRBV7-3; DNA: TGTGCCAGCAGCTTAACGAGGGACACTGAAGCTTTCTTT; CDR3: CASSLTRDTEAFF
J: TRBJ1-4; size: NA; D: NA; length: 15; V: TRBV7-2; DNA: TGTGCCAGCAGCTTAGTTCAATCAAGTAATGAAAAACTGTTTTTT; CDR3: CASSLVQSSNEKLFF
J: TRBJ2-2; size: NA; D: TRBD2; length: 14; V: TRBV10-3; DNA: TGTGCCATCAGCGGGACTAGCGAGGCCGGGGAGCTGTTTTTT; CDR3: CAISGTSEAGELFF
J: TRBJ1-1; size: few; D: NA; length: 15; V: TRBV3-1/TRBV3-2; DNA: TGTGCCAGCAGCCAAGAATTGCAGGGGCTAACTGAAGCTTTCTTT; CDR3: CASSQELQGLTEAFF
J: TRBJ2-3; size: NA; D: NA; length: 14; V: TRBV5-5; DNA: TGTGCCAGCAGTCTCGGCGGGCCCACAGATACGCAGTATTTT; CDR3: CASSLGGPTDTQYF
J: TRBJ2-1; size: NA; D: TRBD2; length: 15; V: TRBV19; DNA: TGTGCCAGTAGTGGACTAGCGGGAGGGTACAATGAGCAGTTCTTC; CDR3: CASSGLAGGYNEQFF
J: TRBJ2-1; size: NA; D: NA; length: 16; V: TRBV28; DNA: TGTGCCAGCAGTCCAAACGACAGAATCGCCTACAATGAGCAGTTCTTC; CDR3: CASSPNDRIAYNEQFF
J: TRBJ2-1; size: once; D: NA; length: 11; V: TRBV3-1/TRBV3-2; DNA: TGTGCCAGCAGCCAAATGGGAGAGCAGTTCTTC; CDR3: CASSQMGEQFF